The sequence of this T cell receptor (beta chain) was determined in a study of T cells after yellow fever vaccination. TCRdb redid the calling of the 5' RACE reads with MiXCR, one entry per CDR3 protein. The sample comprises about 240,000 distinct CDR3 sequences, 6.9% of which are singletons, and over 0.65% rests with the top ten. In regard to this clonotype: This clone may be a read error of a much larger clone one base away.

CDR1 is SGHVS and CDR2 is FNYEAQ in the germline V gene. This CDR3 is built from 13 residues. J lost 7 bases, V lost 5 bases, and 2 bases had no gene match. V gene TRBV7-6 combines with J gene TRBJ2-7; TRBD2 aligns across 13 bases. The sequence was obtained from a man aged 25-45 years who received the YFV17D yellow fever vaccine. The sequencing here drew on CD4+ T cells sorted from PBMCs, taken 15 days after the yellow fever booster vaccination. Written as DNA, the CDR3 is TGTGCCAGCAGCGAGGGACTAGCGGGGGAGCAGTACTTC. Amino acid sequence: CASSEGLAGEQYF.